The 15 T cell receptor beta chains in this list originate from one sample, sequenced in a study of monozygotic twins with inflammatory bowel disease. Following a re-call of the 5' RACE reads, TCRdb has one entry per CDR3 protein and lacks DNA. In all, the sample yields over 35,000 distinct CDR3 sequences. The specimen sequenced was blood. Every receptor here comes from a human donor with ulcerative colitis or Crohn's disease, or a healthy co-twin of an affected twin (not recorded which).

V and J are TRBV11-1 and TRBJ2-6; TCRdb lists TRBD2, though no DNA is available to test this call. Germline V gives CDR1 SGHAT, CDR2 FQDESV (reference sequence). The CDR3 consists of 18 residues. CDR3 sequence: CASSLDSGSGSGANVLTF.

The rearrangement links TRBV10-3 to TRBJ2-7; the D call of TRBD1 rests on TCRdb alone, since no DNA is present to check it. Germline V CDR1 and CDR2: ENHRY, SYGVKD. CDR3 length: 13 residues. CDR3 sequence reads: CAITQTGGDEQYF.

The chain combines TRBV24-1 with TRBJ2-1; the TCRdb D gene call, TRBD2, has no DNA to confirm it. The CDR3 extends over 15 amino acids. Germline-derived CDR1 and CDR2 are KGHDR and SFDVKD. The chain's CDR3 is CATSLAGGGSNEQFF.

The chain employs TRBV7-8 and TRBJ1-6. The length of the CDR3 is 15 residues. Germline V gives CDR1 SGHVS, CDR2 FQNEAQ. This chain's CDR3 is CASSLRVTANSPLHF.

The chain recombines TRBV7-2 with TRBJ1-5. Germline CDR1 and CDR2: SGHTA and FQGNSA. CDR3 length: 14 residues. The CDR3 sequence: CASSPARYNQPQHF. Full variable domain (missing parts from reference TRBV7-2 and TRBJ1-5): GAGVSQSPSNKVTEKGKDVELRCDPISGHTALYWYRQSLGQGLEFLIYFQGNSAPDKSGLPSDRFSAERTGGSVSTLTIQRTQQEDSAVYLCASSPARYNQPQHFGDGTRLSIL.

This chain connects TRBV29-1 to TRBJ2-1; the TRBD2 assignment by TCRdb is unverifiable without DNA. The germline V gene has CDR1 SQVTM and CDR2 ANQGSEA. This CDR3 comprises 14 residues. The CDR3 spells CSVEDRRGYNEQFF.

The chain is built from TRBV29-1 and TRBJ2-2; TCRdb's D gene call, TRBD2, goes unchecked for lack of DNA. The length of the CDR3 is 13 residues. Germline CDR1 reads SQVTM; CDR2 reads ANQGSEA. Here the CDR3 reads CSVGRITTGELFF.

The J gene is TRBJ2-5, the V gene TRBV28; TCRdb's assignment of TRBD1 cannot be checked, as there is no DNA. The length of the CDR3 is 14 residues. In germline, CDR1 is MDHEN, CDR2 SYDVKM. CDR3 loop: CASSEDRVQETQYF.

The chain has TRBV11-2 and TRBJ1-1; the D gene TCRdb calls, TRBD1, cannot be checked with no DNA. Germline V gene lookup returns CDR1 SGHAT and CDR2 FQNNGV. This CDR3 has 15 residues. CDR3 protein: CASSLFFQGATEAFF.

The V call is TRBV12-3 or TRBV12-4, the J call TRBJ1-5. The CDR3 runs to 13 residues. CDR3 protein: CASRAGSNQPQHF.

The chain is built from TRBV7-8 and TRBJ2-5; TCRdb's D gene call, TRBD2, goes unchecked for lack of DNA. The CDR3 is 11 amino acids. The germline CDR1 and CDR2 sequences are SGHVS and FQNEAQ. CDR3 loop: CASSPRDFPYF.

This chain's CDR3 is CASSLAGVGGETQYF. The V and J genes are TRBV11-2 and TRBJ2-5; TCRdb names TRBD1, which stays unverified in the absence of DNA. CDR3 length: 15 amino acids. Germline V gene sequence: CDR1 SGHAT, CDR2 FQNNGV.

CDR3 in amino acids: CSATQLGGASLNEQFF. The chain has TRBV20-1 and TRBJ2-1; TCRdb picks TRBD2, but there is no DNA to check that call. Germline CDR1 is DFQATT and CDR2 is SNEGSKA (reference sequence). This CDR3 has 16 amino acids.

The chain is built from TRBV20-1 and TRBJ1-1. CDR3 length equals 11 residues. Looked up from germline, CDR1 is DFQATT and CDR2 is SNEGSKA (reference sequence). CDR3 protein: CSAWGGTEAFF.

The chain couples TRBV6-6 to TRBJ1-5. Germline V CDR1 and CDR2: MNHNY, SVGAGI (reference sequence). The length of the CDR3 is 13 residues. CDR3 in amino acids: CASSYELRQPQHF.